The clone carrying this T cell receptor (beta chain) was seen a few times. What it binds is not known. Primers used in a second PCR of roughly 6 to 11 cycles were a sample-barcoded 5' primer and a J-beta primer mix. TCRdb reprocessed the 5' RACE reads via MiXCR and lists one record per CDR3 protein. The profile covers approximately 800,000 distinct CDR3 sequences, with around 34% appearing a single time and over 10% taken by the ten largest. This sample was taken from a study of blood T cells in healthy people across ages. Study results and caveats: Per million T cells, the diversity of TCR beta decreased roughly linearly as age advanced.

Germline trimming cut 7 bases from V and 5 bases from J; bases unmatched to any gene: 11. The CDR3 is 15 residues long. The people who gave samples were healthy Caucasians from Russia, aged roughly 6 to 100. This sequence originates from a man between 18 and 29 years old in good health. The sample was blood. This chain uses TRBV12-3 or TRBV12-4 with TRBJ1-1; 9 bases fit TRBD1. CDR3 in amino acids: CASTKTTGGATEAFF. CDR3 nucleotides: TGTGCCAGCACCAAGACTACAGGGGGCGCGACTGAAGCTTTCTTT.